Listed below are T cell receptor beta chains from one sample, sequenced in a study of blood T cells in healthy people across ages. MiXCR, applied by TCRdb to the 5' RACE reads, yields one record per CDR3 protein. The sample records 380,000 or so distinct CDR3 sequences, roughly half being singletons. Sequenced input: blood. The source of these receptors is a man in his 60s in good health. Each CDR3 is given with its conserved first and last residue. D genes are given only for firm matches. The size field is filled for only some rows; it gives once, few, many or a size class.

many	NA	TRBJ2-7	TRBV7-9	TGTGCCAGCAGCTTGGGCGACGGCTACGAGCAGTACTTC	CASSLGDGYEQYF
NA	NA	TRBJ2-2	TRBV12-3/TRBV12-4	TGTGCCAGCAGTTTATTGTGGGGGCCACACACCGGGGAGCTGTTTTTT	CASSLLWGPHTGELFF
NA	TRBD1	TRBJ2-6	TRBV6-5	TGTGCCAGCAGTTACGGGACAGGGGTGGGCTCTGGGGCCAACGTCCTGACTTTC	CASSYGTGVGSGANVLTF
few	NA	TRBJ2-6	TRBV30	TGTGCCTGGAGTTACGGGACAGGGGCCAACGTCCTGACTTTC	CAWSYGTGANVLTF
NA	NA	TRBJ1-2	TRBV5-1	TGCGCCAGCAGCGCCCCCGGGGACTACTATGGCTACACCTTC	CASSAPGDYYGYTF
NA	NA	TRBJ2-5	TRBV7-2	TGTGCCAGCAGCTCCCAGGAGGGGGGAGGCGAGACCCAGTACTTC	CASSSQEGGGETQYF
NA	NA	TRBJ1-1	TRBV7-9	TGTGCCAACAGCGGGGGGGGAAGGGACACTGAAGCTTTCTTT	CANSGGGRDTEAFF
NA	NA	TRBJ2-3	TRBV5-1	TGCGCCAGCAGGGTGACACCTAGCACAGATACGCAGTATTTT	CASRVTPSTDTQYF
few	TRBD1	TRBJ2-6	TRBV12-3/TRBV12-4	TGTGCCAGCAGTTACAGGGGGCCTCTCCCGCCTGGGGCCAACGTCCTGACTTTC	CASSYRGPLPPGANVLTF
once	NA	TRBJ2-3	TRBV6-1	TGTGCCAACAACGGGGGAGACTCATCCCCGGATACGCAGTATTTT	CANNGGDSSPDTQYF
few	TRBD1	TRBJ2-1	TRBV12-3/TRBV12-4	TGTGCCAGCAGTCAGGACAGGGGTAGAAGTGAGCAGTTCTTC	CASSQDRGRSEQFF
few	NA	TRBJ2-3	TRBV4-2	TGTGCCAGCAGCCAAAATGCCCGAGATACGCAGTATTTT	CASSQNARDTQYF
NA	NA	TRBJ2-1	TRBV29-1	TGCAGCGTTGAAGGCGGACCCGGAGGGGGGCAGTTCTTC	CSVEGGPGGGQFF